The source of this T cell receptor (beta chain) is a study of blood T cell repertoires in COVID-19. Germline lookup yields CDR1 SGHTS and CDR2 YDEGEE. V shed 4 bases, J shed 8 bases, and the junction held 10 bases outside the gene matches. This CDR3 is 14 amino acids long. Repertoires were generated with immunoSEQ multiplex PCR, while TCRdb's copy carries only in-frame clones and drops some. The sample contains 99,000 or so clones, around 86% of which appear only once. The chain combines TRBV5-8 with TRBJ2-3, with TRBD2 matching over 7 bases. Sequences were obtained from peripheral blood. This clonotype was obtained from a man in his forties or fifties with acute or convalescent COVID-19. CDR3 amino acids: CASSGLASGGTQYF. CDR3 bases: TGTGCCAGCAGCGGGTTAGCCTCGGGAGGTACGCAGTATTTT. Full variable domain (outside the CDR3, taken from reference TRBV5-8 and TRBJ2-3): EAGVTQSPTHLIKTRGQQATLRCSPISGHTSVYWYQQALGLGLQFLLWYDEGEERNRGNFPPRFSGRQFPNYSSELNVNALELEDSALYLCASSGLASGGTQYFGPGTRLTVL.